This TCR beta chain stems from a study of T cell responses to AZD1222 COVID-19 vaccine. Pooled together were second doses at about 4 or about 12 weeks. The table came from immunoSEQ multiplex PCR; TCRdb's copy has only in-frame clones and leaves some out. The data show around 110,000 clones, roughly 92% seen once. This clonotype was obtained from an adult who received the AZD1222 COVID-19 vaccine. The source was peripheral blood, collected 28 days after the second AZD1222 dose.

CDR3 sequence reads: CASRSGADTQYF. CDR3 nucleotide sequence: TGTGCCAGCCGGTCGGGGGCAGATACGCAGTATTTT. The rearrangement links TRBV3-1 (or the pseudogene TRBV3-2) to TRBJ2-3; weak D call: TRBD2 (6 bases). CDR1 LGHDT and CDR2 YNNKEL come from the germline V gene (reference sequence). The CDR3 contains 12 residues. V was shortened by 8 bases and J by 4 bases, with 10 bases between the two germline ends.